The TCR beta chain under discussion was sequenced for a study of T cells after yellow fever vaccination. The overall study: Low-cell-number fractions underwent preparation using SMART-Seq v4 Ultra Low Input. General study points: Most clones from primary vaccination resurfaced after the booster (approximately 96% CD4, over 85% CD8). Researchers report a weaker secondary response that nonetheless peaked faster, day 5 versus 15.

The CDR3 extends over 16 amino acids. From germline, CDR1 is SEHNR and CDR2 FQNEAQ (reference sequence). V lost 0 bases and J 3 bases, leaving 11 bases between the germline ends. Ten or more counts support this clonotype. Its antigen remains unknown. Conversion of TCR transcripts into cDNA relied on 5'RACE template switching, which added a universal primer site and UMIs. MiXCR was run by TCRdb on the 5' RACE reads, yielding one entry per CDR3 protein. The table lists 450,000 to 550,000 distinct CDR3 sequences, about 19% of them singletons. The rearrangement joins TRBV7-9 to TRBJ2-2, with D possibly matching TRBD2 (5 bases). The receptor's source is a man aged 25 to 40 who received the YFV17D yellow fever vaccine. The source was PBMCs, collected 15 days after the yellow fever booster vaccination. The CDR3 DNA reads TGTGCCAGCAGCTTAGCCCCCCTGAGGGACACCGGGGAGCTGTTTTTT. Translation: CASSLAPLRDTGELFF.